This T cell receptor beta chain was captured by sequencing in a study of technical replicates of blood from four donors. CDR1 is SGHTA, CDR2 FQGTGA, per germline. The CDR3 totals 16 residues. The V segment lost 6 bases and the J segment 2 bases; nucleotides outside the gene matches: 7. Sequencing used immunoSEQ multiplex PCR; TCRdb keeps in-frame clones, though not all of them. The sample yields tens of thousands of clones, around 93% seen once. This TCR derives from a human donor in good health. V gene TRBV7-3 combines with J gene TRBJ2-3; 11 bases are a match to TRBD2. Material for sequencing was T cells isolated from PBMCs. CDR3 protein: CASSSGLAEYTDTQYF. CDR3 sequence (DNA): TGTGCCAGCAGTTCGGGACTAGCGGAATACACAGATACGCAGTATTTT.